This T cell receptor beta chain was recorded in a study of cytomegalovirus exposure and HLA in healthy donors. Findings and limits, study-wide: Researchers reported in a later analysis that a missense DCLRE1C variant was tied to TCR beta V- and J-gene trimming.

This clone was counted only a few times. Its antigen remains unidentified. From germline, CDR1 is SGHRS and CDR2 YFSETQ. V gave up 4 bases and J gave up 6 bases, with 22 bases separating them. The CDR3 spans 16 residues. Researchers ran the PCR with 60 Vbeta and 13 Jbeta primers. The protocol was immunoSEQ multiplex PCR, while the TCRdb copy is restricted to in-frame clones and leaves out a portion. The table lists around 140,000 clones, approximately 80% of them singletons. This sequence joins TRBV5-1 and TRBJ1-2; D possibly corresponds to TRBD1 (5 bases). The material sequenced was PBMCs. The sequence was obtained from a woman aged 18-30 years in good health and CMV-seropositive. CDR3 bases: TGCGCCAGCAGCCTCCAATTGGGACGGGAGAGAGATGGCTACACCTTC. Its translation is CASSLQLGRERDGYTF. The complete variable domain, with remaining parts taken from reference TRBV5-1 and TRBJ1-2, reads KAGVTQTPRYLIKTRGQQVTLSCSPISGHRSVSWYQQTPGQGLQFLFEYFSETQRNKGNFPGRFSGRQFSNSRSEMNVSTLELGDSALYLCASSLQLGRERDGYTFGSGTRLTVV.